This passage covers 18 T cell receptor beta chains from one sample sequenced in a study of T cell repertoires in cytomegalovirus infection. In TCRdb, the reads were re-called with MiXCR into one record per CDR3 protein. The table records under 850,000 distinct CDR3 sequences, roughly a third of them present only once. Antigens of these TCRs are unknown. Sequenced here: cultured PBMCs, sampled from culture after CMV antigen stimulation. Every receptor here comes from a human donor in good health (CMV status not recorded). Some clones in this sample may be carry-over from other donors' samples.

CDR3 in amino acids: CSARDGQRADEQYF. CDR3 DNA sequence: TGCAGTGCTAGAGATGGACAGCGGGCGGACGAGCAGTACTTC. The V call is TRBV20-1, the J call TRBJ2-7; D may correspond to TRBD1 or TRBD2 (6 bases each). V was trimmed by 0 bases and J by 5 bases, leaving 14 bases between them. The length of the CDR3 is 14 residues. In germline, CDR1 is DFQATT, CDR2 SNEGSKA (reference sequence).

In regard to this clonotype: One junction end disagrees with the germline gene, perhaps due to a read error. The chain carries TRBV7-2 and TRBJ2-2; D gene ambiguous. Germline-derived CDR1 and CDR2 are SGHTA and FQGNSA. This CDR3 is built from 12 residues. CDR3 nucleotides: TGTGACAGCAGTCCGAACACCGGGGAGCTGTTTTTT. It is translated as CDSSPNTGELFF. Variable domain in full (rest from reference TRBV7-2 and TRBJ2-2): GAGVSQSPSNKVTEKGKDVELRCDPISGHTALYWYRQSLGQGLEFLIYFQGNSAPDKSGLPSDRFSAERTGGSVSTLTIQRTQQEDSAVYLCDSSPNTGELFFGEGSRLTVL.

The sample holds a few counts of this clonotype. The rearrangement uses TRBV6-2 or TRBV6-3 and TRBJ1-1; no reliable D call. V was pared by 6 bases and J by 9 bases, with 14 bases between. The CDR3 loop spans 12 amino acids. The germline V gene has CDR1 MNHEY and CDR2 SVGEGT. The DNA for the CDR3 is TGTGCCAGCAGCCCAGGACTCAGGAAAGCTTTCTTT. Residues: CASSPGLRKAFF.

The rearrangement uses TRBV20-1 and TRBJ2-1; 8 bases fit TRBD2. The CDR3 extends over 14 amino acids. Germline assignment: CDR1 DFQATT and CDR2 SNEGSKA (reference sequence). This chain's CDR3 is CSQKREFTNNEQFF. The CDR3 coding sequence is TGCAGCCAAAAGCGGGAGTTCACGAACAATGAGCAGTTCTTC.

This clonotype occurred a few times. The chain has TRBV27 and TRBJ2-1; no reliable D call. The V gene's germline CDR1 is MNHEY and CDR2 SMNVEV (reference sequence). Trimming removed 6 bases at V and 5 bases at J, with 17 bases between. This CDR3 spans 15 amino acids. The CDR3 is CASRRLVEPNNEQFF. The CDR3 nucleotides read TGTGCCAGCAGAAGGCTGGTAGAGCCTAACAATGAGCAGTTCTTC.

This sequence joins TRBV6-2 or TRBV6-3 and TRBJ1-2, with D possibly TRBD1 on 5 matching bases. This CDR3 is 13 amino acids long. With 5 bases removed from V and 8 bases from J, the gap between germline ends came to 15 bases. The germline V gene has CDR1 MNHEY and CDR2 SVGEGT. CDR3 nucleotide sequence: TGTGCCAGCAGTCCCAGTGGGGGTGAAGGCTACACCTTC. Amino acid sequence: CASSPSGGEGYTF.

The chain carries TRBV20-1 and TRBJ2-6; D unresolved. Per germline, CDR1 DFQATT and CDR2 SNEGSKA (reference sequence). The CDR3 has 14 residues. V lost 6 bases to trimming and J lost 2 bases, with 11 bases between them. The CDR3, as DNA: TGCAGTGCCGTTGGCCGACCTGGGGCCAACGTCCTGACTTTC. Translated, it gives CSAVGRPGANVLTF.

This clonotype was counted ten times or more. This rearrangement joins TRBV6-2 or TRBV6-3 to TRBJ1-4; no clear D gene. CDR1 is MNHEY, CDR2 SVGEGT, per germline. The CDR3 runs to 21 residues. V lost 6 bases, J lost 8 bases, and 37 bases lay in between. The CDR3 sequence: CASSRFYDAWTVKGGGEKLFF. The CDR3, as DNA: TGTGCCAGCAGCCGCTTTTACGATGCCTGGACCGTCAAAGGTGGCGGGGAAAAACTGTTTTTT.

The sample holds a few counts of this clonotype. This chain joins TRBV7-2 and TRBJ2-2, with TRBD2 matching over 15 bases. The germline V gene has CDR1 SGHTA and CDR2 FQGNSA. The CDR3 loop spans 17 amino acids. J gave up 10 bases and V 5 bases, and 11 bases lay outside the gene matches. As DNA, the CDR3 is TGTGCCAGCAGCCGAGGGGGACTAGCGGGGGGTTGGCCGGAGCTGTTTTTT. Its translation is CASSRGGLAGGWPELFF.

The rearrangement uses TRBV27 and TRBJ2-2, with 7 nucleotides matching TRBD2. Germline V CDR1 and CDR2: MNHEY, SMNVEV (reference sequence). This CDR3 region has 17 residues. The V segment lost 0 bases and the J segment 6 bases; nucleotides outside the gene matches: 10. The CDR3 DNA sequence: TGTGCCAGCAGTTTATCGACGGGGAGGGTGAGGTCCGGGGAGCTGTTTTTT. Its protein product is CASSLSTGRVRSGELFF.

This clonotype came up a few times. The J gene is TRBJ1-2, the V gene TRBV12-3 or TRBV12-4; no firm D call. Trimming left V 3 bases short and J 4 bases short, with 12 bases between. This CDR3 has 14 amino acids. CDR3 region: CASSFGRRIYGYTF. For the CDR3, the DNA is TGTGCCAGCAGTTTCGGGAGGAGGATCTATGGCTACACCTTC.

This chain links TRBV10-3 with TRBJ2-3, with a weak D call TRBD2 (6 bases). V was trimmed by 8 bases and J by 13 bases, leaving 22 bases between them. The germline gives CDR1 ENHRY, CDR2 SYGVKD. This CDR3 region has 13 residues. The CDR3: CAISSAERADEYF. The CDR3 DNA reads TGTGCCATCTCAAGTGCAGAGCGGGCAGACGAGTATTTT.

This clonotype turned up a few times. V usage is TRBV7-6 and J usage is TRBJ2-5, with 10 bases aligning to TRBD1. Germline loops: CDR1 SGHVS, CDR2 FNYEAQ. Losses at the gene ends were 5 bases for V and 7 bases for J; bases not matched to a gene: 13. The CDR3 length is 16 residues. CDR3 coding DNA: TGTGCCAGCAGCAAAAGACAGGGGGCTTATTCCGGGACCCAGTACTTC. Translating gives CASSKRQGAYSGTQYF.

This clonotype was seen a handful of times. The rearrangement joins TRBV7-2 to TRBJ1-2; 9 bases agree with TRBD1. Germline V gene lookup returns CDR1 SGHTA and CDR2 FQGNSA. There are 15 residues in the CDR3. Germline trimming cut 7 bases from V and 3 bases from J; bases unmatched to any gene: 9. The CDR3 coding sequence is TGTGCCAGCACCGCACAGGGGGCGAGAGACTATGGCTACACCTTC. This codes for CASTAQGARDYGYTF.

The rearrangement links TRBV15 to TRBJ2-5; D remains ambiguous. Trimming removed 0 bases at V and 2 bases at J, with 1 base between. The CDR3 loop spans 12 amino acids. The germline gives CDR1 LNHNV, CDR2 YYDKDF (reference sequence). CDR3 region: CATSRDQETQYF. In DNA form, the CDR3 reads TGTGCCACCAGCAGAGATCAAGAGACCCAGTACTTC.

The rearrangement links TRBV18 to TRBJ1-6, with a tentative D call TRBD1 (5 bases). V shed 4 bases and J shed 8 bases, with 15 bases lying between them. The CDR3 loop spans 15 amino acids. Germline V gives CDR1 KGHSH, CDR2 LQKENI. For the CDR3, the DNA is TGTGCCAGCTCACAAGGTGGGGGGTGGGATTCACCCCTCCACTTT. Protein sequence: CASSQGGGWDSPLHF.

V gene TRBV5-3 combines with J gene TRBJ2-1; 9 bases are a match to TRBD2. TRBV5-3 is an ORF, and what it does is uncertain. CDR3 length: 16 amino acids. Trimming at V came to 8 bases and at J to 4 bases, leaving 13 bases not matched to a gene. The CDR3 coding sequence is TGTGCCAGCAGCCTCGGAGCGGGGGGCCTTTACAATGAGCAGTTCTTC. Amino acid sequence: CASSLGAGGLYNEQFF.

This clonotype was seen a handful of times. This chain uses TRBV7-2 with TRBJ2-3; perhaps TRBD1 as D (6 bases). The CDR3 length is 16 residues. The germline CDR1 and CDR2 sequences are SGHTA and FQGNSA. Trimming left V 2 bases short and J 1 base short, with 13 bases between. CDR3 sequence (DNA): TGTGCCAGCAGCTTAAGAGTGAGACAGGGCACAGATACGCAGTATTTT. This encodes CASSLRVRQGTDTQYF.